This T cell receptor beta chain was retrieved from a study of blood T cells in healthy people across ages. Study findings and constraints: Any changes in expanded clonotypes were possibly confounded, as donor CMV status remained unknown.

On this clonotype itself: What it binds is not known.

Trimming cost V 1 base and J 4 bases, with 11 bases left between them. This CDR3 has 15 residues. The V gene's germline CDR1 is SGHTA and CDR2 FQGNSA. Healthy Russian Caucasian donors spanned ages about 6 to 100 years. It was about 10 milliliters of peripheral blood that were drawn from each donor. With a J-beta primer mix and a sample-barcoded 5' primer, a second PCR ran roughly 6 to 11 cycles. TCRdb recomputed calls from the 5' RACE reads with MiXCR, one row per CDR3 protein. The sample yields over a million distinct CDR3 sequences, around 40% seen once. The sample was blood. The chain recombines TRBV7-2 with TRBJ2-1; D is undetermined. The receptor was isolated from a woman younger than 35 in good health. CDR3 in amino acids: CASSLVPDNYNEQFF. CDR3 bases: TGTGCCAGCAGCTTAGTTCCCGACAATTACAATGAGCAGTTCTTC.